Listed below are T cell receptor beta chains from one sample, sequenced in a study of T cell changes during pregnancy in multiple sclerosis. TCRdb's copy holds only in-frame clones and misses some; the assay was immunoSEQ multiplex PCR. The sample holds about 42,000 clones, around 80% seen once. Sequencing was performed on CD4+ T cells from peripheral blood mononuclear cells, taken before pregnancy. Every receptor here comes from a female donor with multiple sclerosis, enrolled in a pregnancy study. CDR3s include the opening cysteine and the closing phenylalanine or tryptophan. D genes are given only for firm matches. Clone size, where shown, is once, few, many, or a class for clones that have expanded.

D gene | J gene | V gene | clone size | CDR3 protein | CDR3 DNA
TRBD2 | TRBJ2-5 | TRBV9 | . | CASSTGTSGKETQYF | TGTGCCAGCAGCACAGGGACTAGCGGGAAAGAGACCCAGTACTTC
TRBD1 | TRBJ1-6 | TRBV14 | . | CASSPSTRTGAVTSPLHF | TGTGCCAGCAGCCCATCTACCCGGACAGGGGCCGTAACTTCACCCCTCCACTTT
TRBD2 | TRBJ2-3 | TRBV19 | once | CASSIETLSGGSTDTQYF | TGTGCCAGTAGTATTGAGACCCTTTCGGGGGGTAGCACAGATACGCAGTATTTT
. | TRBJ2-2 | TRBV6-6 | few | CASSPRDISGELFF | TGTGCCAGCAGTCCCCGGGACATATCCGGGGAGCTGTTTTTT
. | TRBJ1-4 | TRBV29-1 | . | CSARGRANEKLFF | TGCAGCGCCCGAGGGCGAGCTAATGAAAAACTGTTTTTT
TRBD1 | TRBJ2-7 | TRBV10-3 | . | CAITAGGSYEQYF | TGTGCCATCACGGCAGGGGGCTCCTACGAGCAGTACTTC
TRBD1 | TRBJ1-6 | TRBV27 | . | CASSLAGTGRSPLHF | TGTGCCAGCAGTTTGGCCGGGACAGGACGGTCACCCCTCCACTTT
TRBD2 | TRBJ2-1 | TRBV10-1 | . | CASSESGTSGRNEQFF | TGCGCCAGCAGTGAGAGCGGAACTAGCGGGAGAAATGAGCAGTTCTTC
. | TRBJ2-3 | TRBV5-4 | . | CASSSERSDTQYF | TGTGCCAGCAGTTCTGAGCGGTCAGATACGCAGTATTTT
TRBD1 | TRBJ1-4 | TRBV4-1 | . | CASSQDVTSPGQGARREKLFF | TGCGCCAGCAGCCAAGATGTCACCTCTCCGGGACAGGGGGCGCGAAGGGAAAAACTGTTTTTT
. | TRBJ1-2 | TRBV7-2 | . | CASSLTGEGGYTF | TGTGCCAGCAGCTTGACAGGCGAGGGCGGCTACACCTTC
TRBD1 | TRBJ2-5 | TRBV5-1 | . | CASSLGGQGETQYF | TGCGCCAGCAGCTTGGGAGGACAGGGGGAGACCCAGTACTTC
. | TRBJ2-7 | TRBV11-2 | medium-sized | CASSLALDSYYEQYF | TGTGCCAGCAGCTTAGCCCTGGACAGTTACTACGAGCAGTACTTC
TRBD1 | TRBJ2-5 | TRBV6-1 | once | CASRLQGKETQYF | TGTGCCAGCAGATTACAGGGGAAAGAGACCCAGTACTTC
TRBD1 | TRBJ1-1 | TRBV7-9 | . | CASSSDRGGGNTEAFF | TGTGCCAGCAGCTCGGACAGGGGAGGAGGGAACACTGAAGCTTTCTTT
. | TRBJ2-1 | TRBV10-1 | . | CASSESVLAPYNEQFF | TGCGCCAGCAGTGAGTCTGTGCTAGCCCCCTACAATGAGCAGTTCTTC
. | TRBJ1-1 | TRBV7-3 | . | CASSPGHLNTEAFF | TGTGCCAGCAGCCCCGGACACCTGAACACTGAAGCTTTCTTT
TRBD2 | TRBJ2-1 | TRBV28 | . | CASRLAYNEQFF | TGTGCCAGCAGACTAGCGTACAATGAGCAGTTCTTC
. | TRBJ1-4 | TRBV9 | . | CASSVTPGLANEKLFF | TGTGCCAGCAGCGTGACCCCGGGACTGGCTAATGAAAAACTGTTTTTT
TRBD1 | TRBJ1-4 | TRBV7-2 | . | CASSYRGGATNEKLFF | TGTGCCAGCAGCTACAGGGGGGGAGCAACTAATGAAAAACTGTTTTTT
. | TRBJ1-5 | TRBV5-6 | once | CASSFRQGNQPQHF | TGTGCCAGCAGCTTCAGGCAGGGCAATCAGCCCCAGCATTTT
TRBD2 | TRBJ2-4 | TRBV11-2 | . | CASSLVASGGDIQYF | TGTGCCAGCAGCTTAGTGGCTAGCGGAGGGGACATTCAGTACTTC
. | TRBJ1-2 | TRBV18 | . | CASSLGSGEHGYTF | TGTGCCAGCTCACTAGGTTCAGGGGAGCATGGCTACACCTTC
TRBD2 | TRBJ2-7 | TRBV27 | . | CASKGTSGRTTNYYEQYF | TGTGCCAGCAAAGGGACTAGCGGGAGGACGACGAACTACTACGAGCAGTACTTC
TRBD1 | TRBJ1-2 | TRBV19 | . | CASSMDREGYGYTF | TGTGCCAGTAGTATGGACAGGGAGGGCTATGGCTACACCTTC
. | TRBJ2-3 | TRBV7-8 | . | CASSPWTGKRTDTQYF | TGTGCCAGCAGCCCTTGGACTGGGAAAAGAACGGATACGCAGTATTTT
. | TRBJ2-7 | TRBV5-1 | . | CASSLDGYEQYF | TGCGCCAGCAGCCTGGACGGCTACGAGCAGTACTTC
. | TRBJ2-7 | TRBV4-2 | . | CASSQVHTGDSSYEQYF | TGTGCCAGCAGCCAAGTCCACACGGGAGACAGCTCCTACGAGCAGTACTTC
. | TRBJ2-7 | TRBV7-9 | . | CASSETYEQYF | TGTGCCAGCAGCGAGACATACGAGCAGTACTTC
TRBD1 | TRBJ2-7 | TRBV7-9 | . | CASTRDSYPYEQYF | TGTGCCAGCACCAGGGACAGCTACCCCTACGAGCAGTACTTC
TRBD2 | TRBJ2-7 | TRBV27 | once | CASSKLAGGREQYF | TGTGCCAGCAGTAAGCTAGCGGGGGGTCGGGAGCAGTACTTC
TRBD1 | TRBJ1-1 | TRBV7-6 | . | CASSLAEGQGTEAFF | TGTGCCAGCAGCTTAGCAGAAGGACAGGGCACTGAAGCTTTCTTT
. | TRBJ2-1 | TRBV9 | . | CASSVHGEQFF | TGTGCCAGCAGCGTACACGGTGAGCAGTTCTTC
TRBD1 | TRBJ1-1 | TRBV5-1 | . | CASSLWTGNTEAFF | TGCGCCAGCAGCTTATGGACAGGGAACACTGAAGCTTTCTTT
TRBD1 | TRBJ2-7 | TRBV7-3 | once | CASSQRLGQEAYEQYF | TGTGCCAGCAGCCAGCGCTTAGGACAGGAGGCCTACGAGCAGTACTTC
TRBD1 | TRBJ1-2 | TRBV28 | . | CASSYPGQVNYGYTF | TGTGCCAGCAGCTACCCGGGACAGGTGAACTATGGCTACACCTTC
TRBD2 | TRBJ2-1 | TRBV19 | few | CASGTSGSLGEQFF | TGTGCCAGTGGGACTAGCGGGAGTCTAGGTGAGCAGTTCTTC
TRBD1 | TRBJ1-5 | TRBV19 | few | CASTPTGGNQPQHF | TGTGCCAGTACCCCGACAGGGGGGAATCAGCCCCAGCATTTT
. | TRBJ1-1 | TRBV28 | . | CASSTNRVKGGTEAFF | TGTGCCAGCAGTACCAACAGGGTAAAGGGCGGCACTGAAGCTTTCTTT
. | TRBJ1-5 | TRBV2 | medium-sized | CASRLRDTSNQPQHF | TGTGCCAGCAGACTACGGGACACTAGCAATCAGCCCCAGCATTTT
TRBD1 | TRBJ1-1 | TRBV2 | . | CASSERDRNTEAFF | TGTGCCAGCAGTGAACGGGACAGGAACACTGAAGCTTTCTTT
TRBD2 | TRBJ2-2 | TRBV13 | few | CASSPGLAGGPRRPGELFF | TGTGCCAGCAGCCCGGGACTAGCGGGGGGACCGAGGCGGCCCGGGGAGCTGTTTTTT
. | TRBJ2-7 | TRBV25-1 | . | CASRAWGEQYF | TGTGCCAGCCGCGCTTGGGGCGAGCAGTACTTC
. | TRBJ2-7 | TRBV10-3 | . | CAISEYRGEQYF | TGTGCCATCAGTGAGTACCGGGGAGAGCAGTACTTC
TRBD2 | TRBJ2-7 | TRBV30 | . | CAWIEVRAGAYEQYF | TGTGCCTGGATTGAGGTCCGCGCGGGGGCCTACGAGCAGTACTTC
. | TRBJ1-4 | TRBV9 | few | CASSAYGEKLFF | TGTGCCAGCAGCGCCTACGGGGAAAAACTGTTTTTT
. | TRBJ2-1 | TRBV18 | . | CASSPRIAHNEQFF | TGTGCCAGCTCACCCCGGATAGCCCACAATGAGCAGTTCTTC
TRBD2 | TRBJ2-7 | TRBV5-1 | . | CASTPSSPTSVYEQYF | TGCGCCAGCACCCCTTCGTCCCCGACTAGCGTGTACGAGCAGTACTTC
. | TRBJ2-3 | TRBV27 | once | CASSLSIYTDTQYF | TGTGCCAGCAGTTTATCAATATACACAGATACGCAGTATTTT
. | TRBJ1-2 | TRBV10-3 | few | CAISESGGAAYGYTF | TGTGCCATCAGTGAGTCGGGAGGGGCCGCCTATGGCTACACCTTC
. | TRBJ2-7 | TRBV5-1 | . | CASSLDGIRQYF | TGCGCCAGCAGCTTGGACGGGATACGGCAGTACTTC
. | TRBJ1-5 | TRBV28 | few | CASSSGGNNQPQHF | TGTGCCAGCAGTTCGGGGGGAAACAATCAGCCCCAGCATTTT
TRBD1 | TRBJ1-1 | TRBV6-6 | once | CASIEGQGPNTEAFF | TGTGCCAGCATTGAGGGACAGGGACCGAACACTGAAGCTTTCTTT
. | TRBJ1-2 | TRBV10-3 | . | CAISKGQHNYGYTF | TGTGCCATCAGTAAAGGACAGCATAACTATGGCTACACCTTC